Listed here are 2 T cell receptor beta chains from one sample, sequenced in a study of cytomegalovirus exposure and HLA in healthy donors. Researchers ran the PCR with 60 Vbeta and 13 Jbeta primers. Clones were read by immunoSEQ multiplex PCR, and TCRdb kept only the in-frame ones, dropping some. The data hold around 150,000 clones, with 70% to 80% observed a single time. The sample taken for sequencing was PBMCs. The source is a human donor in good health.

The chain combines TRBV6-6 with TRBJ2-5; weak D call: TRBD2 (7 bases). The germline CDR1 and CDR2 sequences are MNHNY and SVGAGI (reference sequence). CDR3 length: 12 residues. V was pared by 11 bases and J by 5 bases, with 15 bases between. DNA for the CDR3: TGTGCCGGTCGGGGGGCCGGGGAGACCCAGTACTTC. It codes for CAGRGAGETQYF.

This clone came up a few times. The rearrangement uses TRBV5-1 and TRBJ2-3; 11 nucleotides agree with TRBD2. Losses at the gene ends were 4 bases for V and 0 bases for J; bases not matched to a gene: 7. This CDR3 comprises 17 residues. Germline lookup yields CDR1 SGHRS and CDR2 YFSETQ. CDR3 sequence: CASSPGTSGFSTDTQYF. The CDR3, as DNA: TGCGCCAGCAGCCCCGGGACTAGCGGCTTCAGCACAGATACGCAGTATTTT.